A single sample is the source of the 21 T cell receptor beta chains below, sequenced in a study of response to subunit inactivated influenza vaccine. TCRdb analysed the RT-PCR reads with MiXCR anew, one entry per CDR3 protein. The data hold around 850,000 distinct CDR3 sequences, with around 18% observed a single time. This specimen was PBMCs from blood, taken approximately 5 days after vaccination. These receptors all stem from a man in his fifties or sixties who received an inactivated influenza vaccine.

The V and J genes are TRBV24-1 and TRBJ2-1, with unresolved D. V gave up 2 bases and J gave up 5 bases, with 21 bases separating them. Looked up from germline, CDR1 is KGHDR and CDR2 is SFDVKD. This CDR3 is built from 18 residues. The CDR3 region is CATSDSKNTVVINNEQFF. CDR3 DNA sequence: TGTGCCACCAGTGATTCGAAAAACACGGTGGTTATAAACAATGAGCAGTTCTTC.

This clonotype appeared once. The chain links TRBV12-3 or TRBV12-4 to TRBJ2-6, with D uncertain. The CDR3 consists of 15 residues. V dropped 6 bases and J dropped 1 base, with 10 bases sitting between them. The CDR3 DNA follows: TGTGCCAGCAGGCGAACCGGTTCTGGGGCCAACGTCCTGACTTTC. Translating it yields CASRRTGSGANVLTF.

There are a few counts of this clonotype. This rearrangement joins TRBV5-1 to TRBJ2-5; 9 bases map to TRBD1. V trimming: 4 bases; J trimming: 2 bases; junction bases outside the gene matches: 6. The germline gives CDR1 SGHRS, CDR2 YFSETQ. The CDR3 has 15 amino acids. Written as DNA, the CDR3 is TGCGCCAGCAGCCCCGGGACAGGGTTTCAAGAGACCCAGTACTTC. Amino acid sequence: CASSPGTGFQETQYF.

The chain uses TRBV12-3 or TRBV12-4 and TRBJ1-2; 8 nucleotides line up with TRBD1. Trimming removed 0 bases from V and 7 bases from J; junction bases left unmatched: 7. This CDR3 is 15 amino acids long. The CDR3 is CASSLAGRGRSGYTF. CDR3 nucleotides: TGTGCCAGCAGTTTAGCGGGCAGGGGGCGCAGTGGCTACACCTTC.

This clonotype was recorded a few times. The chain carries TRBV7-2 and TRBJ2-5; TRBD2 aligns across 7 bases. This CDR3 contains 14 residues. J was trimmed by 5 bases and V by 5 bases; bases with no gene match: 8. Germline CDR1 is SGHTA and CDR2 is FQGNSA. CDR3 region: CASSTKAGRETQYF. The CDR3, as DNA: TGTGCCAGCAGCACTAAAGCGGGGAGGGAGACCCAGTACTTC. Variable domain in full (rest from reference TRBV7-2 and TRBJ2-5): GAGVSQSPSNKVTEKGKDVELRCDPISGHTALYWYRQSLGQGLEFLIYFQGNSAPDKSGLPSDRFSAERTGGSVSTLTIQRTQQEDSAVYLCASSTKAGRETQYFGPGTRLLVL.

The table lists this clonotype with a few counts. The genes are TRBV11-2 and TRBJ2-3; 10 nucleotides agree with TRBD2. Trimming took 0 bases from V and 1 from J; bases not matched to a gene: 7. Germline V lookup: CDR1 SGHAT, CDR2 FQNNGV. The CDR3 has 18 residues. CDR3 sequence: CASSLESRGLAGTDTQYF. In nucleotides, the CDR3 is TGTGCCAGCAGCTTAGAAAGCCGCGGACTAGCGGGCACAGATACGCAGTATTTT.

This clonotype was counted ten times or more. V is TRBV12-3 or TRBV12-4 and J is TRBJ1-5; D might be TRBD1 (6 bases). The CDR3 runs to 14 residues. Trimming removed 6 bases from V and 4 bases from J, with 13 bases in between. Written as DNA, the CDR3 is TGTGCCAGCAGCTCACAGGGTGGAAATCAGCCCCAGCATTTT. Translated, it gives CASSSQGGNQPQHF.

This clonotype showed up just a few times. The chain links TRBV11-1 to TRBJ2-2; no definite D call. Trimming removed 5 bases at V and 4 bases at J, with 8 bases between. In germline, CDR1 is SGHAT, CDR2 FQDESV (reference sequence). The CDR3 is 13 amino acids. CDR3 loop: CASSTLLTGELFF. In nucleotides, the CDR3 is TGTGCCAGCAGCACCCTTCTCACCGGGGAGCTGTTTTTT.

This clonotype occurred a few times. The genes are TRBV7-2 and TRBJ2-7; perhaps D is TRBD1 or TRBD2 (5 bases each). The CDR3 runs to 16 residues. The ends were cut back, 5 bases at V and 3 bases at J, with 20 bases in the middle. Germline V gene lookup returns CDR1 SGHTA and CDR2 FQGNSA. CDR3 DNA: TGTGCCAGCAGCCCACCGTGGGGGTCTGAGGGCTACGAGCAGTACTTC. Translating gives CASSPPWGSEGYEQYF. The full variable domain, rest sourced from reference TRBV7-2 and TRBJ2-7, is GAGVSQSPSNKVTEKGKDVELRCDPISGHTALYWYRQSLGQGLEFLIYFQGNSAPDKSGLPSDRFSAERTGGSVSTLTIQRTQQEDSAVYLCASSPPWGSEGYEQYFGPGTRLTVT.

The rearrangement links TRBV20-1 to TRBJ2-3; 10 nucleotides line up with TRBD1. CDR3 size: 14 residues. V shed 6 bases, J shed 5 bases, and the junction held 8 bases outside the gene matches. Per germline, CDR1 DFQATT and CDR2 SNEGSKA (reference sequence). CDR3 in DNA: TGCAGTGCGCTTGACAGGGGGCAGCTAGATACGCAGTATTTT. Translation: CSALDRGQLDTQYF.

The sample holds a few counts of this clonotype. The CDR3: CSVQQGGNQPQHF. CDR3 coding DNA: TGCAGCGTACAACAGGGGGGGAATCAGCCCCAGCATTTT. The chain carries TRBV29-1 and TRBJ1-5, with TRBD1 matching 8 bases. V gave up 6 bases and J gave up 4 bases; unmatched junction bases: 5. The CDR3 length is 13 residues. Germline V gene sequence: CDR1 SQVTM, CDR2 ANQGSEA.

The V and J genes are TRBV28 and TRBJ2-1; TRBD2 agrees at 8 bases. The germline CDR1 and CDR2 sequences are MDHEN and SYDVKM. This CDR3 region has 14 residues. J lost 3 bases, V lost 5 bases, and 3 bases had no gene match. The CDR3 sequence is CASSVGGVYNEQFF. CDR3 nucleotides: TGTGCCAGCAGTGTCGGGGGGGTCTACAATGAGCAGTTCTTC.

This clonotype has a handful of counts. The gene calls are TRBV15 and TRBJ1-6; D call uncertain. In germline, CDR1 is LNHNV, CDR2 YYDKDF (reference sequence). Trimming cost V 3 bases and J 7 bases, with 4 bases left between them. The CDR3 has 12 amino acids. CDR3 amino acids: CATSSLNSPLHF. In DNA form, the CDR3 reads TGTGCCACCAGCAGTCTGAATTCACCCCTCCACTTT.

This clonotype was observed a handful of times. The V and J genes are TRBV5-1 and TRBJ2-5; D possibly corresponds to TRBD1 (7 bases). Germline lookup yields CDR1 SGHRS and CDR2 YFSETQ. The CDR3 loop spans 15 amino acids. Trimming removed 1 base from V and 5 bases from J, with 15 bases in between. The CDR3 loop reads CASSLLGGQIETQYF. The CDR3 DNA is TGCGCCAGCAGCTTGTTGGGGGGACAGATTGAGACCCAGTACTTC.

This clonotype was picked up a small number of times. The chain links TRBV6-1 to TRBJ2-7; D possibly uses TRBD1 or TRBD2 (5 bases each). Germline V gene lookup returns CDR1 MNHNS and CDR2 SASEGT. Trimming took off 5 bases at V and 2 bases at J, with 19 bases between the two ends. CDR3 size: 16 residues. This chain's CDR3 is CASSPDGAGTPYEQYF. CDR3 DNA sequence: TGTGCCAGCAGTCCCGACGGGGCAGGTACCCCCTACGAGCAGTACTTC.

The table lists this clonotype with many counts. V is TRBV5-5 and J is TRBJ1-1; D gene unclear. The CDR3 covers 14 residues. V lost 4 bases to trimming and J lost 5 bases, with 15 bases between them. The germline V gene has CDR1 SGHKS and CDR2 YYEKEE (reference sequence). CDR3 bases: TGTGCCAGCAGCGCCTTGGTGTCGCGGACTGAAGCTTTCTTT. Residues: CASSALVSRTEAFF. Filled out from reference TRBV5-5 and TRBJ1-1, the complete variable domain reads DAGVTQSPTHLIKTRGQQVTLRCSPISGHKSVSWYQQVLGQGPQFIFQYYEKEERGRGNFPDRFSARQFPNYSSELNVNALLLGDSALYLCASSALVSRTEAFFGQGTRLTVV.

At least ten counts were recorded for this clonotype. The chain couples TRBV12-3 or TRBV12-4 to TRBJ2-5; D is unresolved. V lost 5 bases, J lost 7 bases, and 5 bases lay in between. CDR3 length equals 10 residues. CDR3 region: CASSGWTQYF. DNA of the CDR3: TGTGCCAGCAGTGGTTGGACCCAGTACTTC.

This chain joins TRBV24-1 and TRBJ2-3, with D unresolved. Trimming shortened V by 4 bases and J by 5 bases, and 21 bases separated the two germline ends. CDR3 length: 17 residues. Germline CDR1 reads KGHDR; CDR2 reads SFDVKD. The CDR3 reads CATSDPWARTLEDTQYF. CDR3 DNA: TGTGCCACCAGTGACCCCTGGGCCCGTACGTTGGAAGATACGCAGTATTTT.

This rearrangement joins TRBV12-3 or TRBV12-4 to TRBJ2-7; D is uncertain. V was shortened by 1 base and J by 4 bases, with 17 bases between the two germline ends. The CDR3 contains 16 residues. In DNA form, the CDR3 reads TGTGCCAGCAGTTTAGTGGGAAAAAGAATATCTTACGAGCAGTACTTC. Translating gives CASSLVGKRISYEQYF.

This chain uses TRBV12-3 or TRBV12-4 with TRBJ2-7; 10 nucleotides agree with TRBD1. This CDR3 region has 17 residues. Trimming at V came to 6 bases and at J to 1 base, leaving 12 bases not matched to a gene. The CDR3 is CASSPTRLGQGSYEQYF. In nucleotides, the CDR3 is TGTGCCAGCAGCCCGACGCGTTTGGGACAGGGGTCCTACGAGCAGTACTTC.

This chain uses TRBV15 with TRBJ2-3; no clear D. The CDR3 length is 13 residues. Looked up from germline, CDR1 is LNHNV and CDR2 is YYDKDF (reference sequence). The ends were cut back, 5 bases at V and 2 bases at J, with 8 bases in the middle. The CDR3 nucleotides read TGTGCCACCAGCCGTTTTCACACAGATACGCAGTATTTT. Translating it yields CATSRFHTDTQYF. Using reference TRBV15 and TRBJ2-3 for the parts outside the CDR3, the full variable domain is DAMVIQNPRYQVTQFGKPVTLSCSQTLNHNVMYWYQQKSSQAPKLLFHYYDKDFNNEADTPDNFQSRRPNTSFCFLDIRSPGLGDTAMYLCATSRFHTDTQYFGPGTRLTVL.